This T cell receptor (beta chain) came from a study of immune characterization of retroperitoneal liposarcoma. Each CDR3 protein gets one entry after TCRdb re-called the PCR reads with MiXCR. The table records around 10,000 distinct CDR3 sequences, about a quarter of them present only once. Germline loops: CDR1 MNHNY, CDR2 SVGAGI (reference sequence). This CDR3 spans 12 amino acids. Specimen: tumor tissue. V usage is TRBV6-6 and J usage is TRBJ2-5; D not certain. Gene TRBJ2-7 matches the end of the DNA better, so the J call may be wrong. This sequence originates from a female donor with retroperitoneal liposarcoma. CDR3 nucleotide sequence: TGTGCCAGCAGTTACACGGGCCACGAGCAGTACTTC. Its translation is CASSYTGHEQYF.